One sample yielded the 16 T cell receptor beta chains listed below, sequenced in a study of graft-versus-host responses after intestinal transplantation. Here immunoSEQ multiplex PCR was the method, and the copy in TCRdb shows in-frame clones only, minus some. The sample includes some 77,000 clones, about 92% of them seen just once. The sequences come from PBMCs, collected 98 days after intestinal transplantation. The source of these receptors is a human patient who received an intestinal transplant, so some T cells may come from the graft donor.

This chain links TRBV21-1 with TRBJ1-1. TRBV21-1 is reported as a pseudogene. This CDR3 has 17 residues. The CDR3 coding sequence is TGTGCCAGCAGCAAAGATGGGACCGGCGGTTTGAACACTGAAGCTTTCTTT. Its protein is CASSKDGTGGLNTEAFF.

This clone was seen once. The chain recombines TRBV11-2 with TRBJ1-2; D not certain. CDR3 length equals 13 residues. Germline loops: CDR1 SGHAT, CDR2 FQNNGV. V was cut by 2 bases and J by 2 bases, with 6 bases left in between. The CDR3 here is CASSLSENYGYTF. The CDR3 DNA reads as TGTGCCAGCAGCTTAAGCGAGAACTATGGCTACACCTTC.

The chain couples TRBV5-5 to TRBJ1-4, with TRBD1 matching over 7 bases. V lost 3 bases and J lost 3; bases outside the gene matches: 5. The CDR3 contains 15 residues. Germline assignment: CDR1 SGHKS and CDR2 YYEKEE (reference sequence). The CDR3 region is CASSSSGQSNEKLFF. CDR3 DNA: TGTGCCAGCAGCTCCTCGGGACAGTCTAATGAAAAACTGTTTTTT.

This chain links TRBV6-5 with TRBJ2-3, with D possibly called TRBD1 or TRBD2 (6 bases each). Germline V CDR1 and CDR2: MNHEY, SVGAGI. There are 13 residues in the CDR3. V lost 6 bases to trimming and J lost 10 bases, with 17 bases between them. The CDR3 reads CASSRGRVGAQYF. For the CDR3, the DNA is TGTGCCAGCAGCCGGGGGCGAGTGGGGGCGCAGTATTTT.

CDR3 amino acids: CASRPGEYTEAFF. The CDR3 DNA reads TGTGCCAGCAGACCCGGGGAGTACACTGAAGCTTTCTTT. The chain recombines TRBV6-1 with TRBJ1-1; unclear D gene. The V end lost 6 bases, the J end lost 3 bases, and 11 bases lay between the germline ends. Germline loops: CDR1 MNHNS, CDR2 SASEGT. This CDR3 region has 13 residues.

This clone was seen just once. The chain uses TRBV13 and TRBJ1-2; 8 bases are a match to TRBD1. Per germline, CDR1 PRHDT and CDR2 FYEKMQ (reference sequence). J was trimmed by 6 bases and V by 4 bases; bases with no gene match: 10. This CDR3 spans 15 amino acids. This chain's CDR3 is CASSCQSGGCDGYTF. CDR3 in DNA: TGTGCCAGCAGCTGCCAATCAGGGGGCTGCGATGGCTACACCTTC.

The rearrangement links TRBV23-1 to TRBJ2-5; D remains ambiguous. TRBV23-1 is sorted into the ORF group, with uncertain function. The V end lost 0 bases, the J end lost 7 bases, and 12 bases lay between the germline ends. The CDR3 contains 14 residues. The CDR3 protein is CASSQSVKFGTQYF. The CDR3 DNA reads as TGCGCCAGCAGTCAATCGGTAAAGTTTGGGACCCAGTACTTC.

The chain couples TRBV7-2 to TRBJ1-1; unclear D gene. Germline values: CDR1 SGHTA, CDR2 FQGNSA. Trimming removed 2 bases at V and 1 base at J, with 8 bases between. The CDR3 extends over 14 amino acids. The CDR3 DNA is TGTGCCAGCAGCTTAATAAGCGGGAACACTGAAGCTTTCTTT. Translated, it gives CASSLISGNTEAFF.

The chain combines TRBV27 with TRBJ2-1; TRBD1 matches 10 bases. Trimming removed 3 bases from V and 3 bases from J; junction bases left unmatched: 2. CDR1 and CDR2 from the germline V gene are MNHEY and SMNVEV (reference sequence). This CDR3 is built from 15 residues. The CDR3 here is CASSLGQGIYNEQFF. The CDR3 DNA reads as TGTGCCAGCAGTTTGGGACAGGGGATCTACAATGAGCAGTTCTTC.

V is TRBV28 and J is TRBJ2-5; D remains ambiguous. Per the germline V gene, CDR1 is MDHEN and CDR2 is SYDVKM. This CDR3 contains 14 residues. The V end lost 3 bases, the J end lost 4 bases, and 12 bases lay between the germline ends. In nucleotides, the CDR3 is TGTGCCAGCAGTTTGGGCGGTGCCGTAGAGACCCAGTACTTC. It codes for CASSLGGAVETQYF.

The V call is TRBV4-1, the J call TRBJ2-7; 11 nucleotides match TRBD2. The CDR3 runs to 18 residues. The germline gives CDR1 MGHRA, CDR2 YSYEKL. The V segment lost 2 bases and the J segment 3 bases; nucleotides outside the gene matches: 12. CDR3 sequence (DNA): TGCGCCAGCAGCCAACTAGGACTAGCGGGTAAAGGAGGCTACGAGCAGTACTTC. Translation gives CASSQLGLAGKGGYEQYF.

This chain connects TRBV6-4 to TRBJ2-7; tentative D call: TRBD2 (6 bases). Per germline, CDR1 MRHNA and CDR2 SNTAGT. This CDR3 comprises 16 residues. Between the trimmed V and J ends, which lost 0 bases and 3 bases, there was a span of 15 bases. The CDR3 reads CASSDSGERACYEQYF. The DNA of the CDR3 is TGTGCCAGCAGTGACTCGGGCGAGCGGGCCTGCTACGAGCAGTACTTC.

This chain's CDR3 is CASSLSVYYEQYF. In nucleotides, the CDR3 is TGTGCCAGCAGCTTATCCGTCTACTACGAGCAGTACTTC. The V gene is TRBV7-2, the J gene TRBJ2-7; no firm D call. This CDR3 comprises 13 residues. Deletions cut 2 bases from V and 3 bases from J, with 8 bases between. Germline V CDR1 and CDR2: SGHTA, FQGNSA.

The rearrangement links TRBV5-1 to TRBJ2-5; TRBD2 agrees at 10 bases. The CDR3 runs 16 residues. The V gene end was trimmed by 0 bases and the J gene end by 1 base; junction bases not matched to a gene: 3. The germline V gene has CDR1 SGHRS and CDR2 YFSETQ. CDR3 DNA sequence: TGCGCCAGCAGCTTGGGAATAGCGGGAGGCCAAGAGACCCAGTACTTC. It specifies CASSLGIAGGQETQYF. Full variable domain (remainder filled in from reference TRBV5-1 and TRBJ2-5): KAGVTQTPRYLIKTRGQQVTLSCSPISGHRSVSWYQQTPGQGLQFLFEYFSETQRNKGNFPGRFSGRQFSNSRSEMNVSTLELGDSALYLCASSLGIAGGQETQYFGPGTRLLVL.

The count of this clone is one. DNA of the CDR3: TGTGCCAGCACAACTAGCGGGCTCTCCTACAATGAGCAGTTCTTC. Translating gives CASTTSGLSYNEQFF. The chain links TRBV27 to TRBJ2-1; 9 bases are a match to TRBD2. V was pared by 7 bases and J by 0 bases, with 4 bases of the junction left unmatched. Germline V gives CDR1 MNHEY, CDR2 SMNVEV (reference sequence). This CDR3 is 15 amino acids long.

This clone was seen only once. The rearrangement uses TRBV11-2 and TRBJ2-4; D gene ambiguous. V dropped 3 bases and J dropped 0 bases, with 6 bases sitting between them. Germline V gene lookup returns CDR1 SGHAT and CDR2 FQNNGV. The CDR3 is 14 residues long. The CDR3 loop reads CASSFDLAKNIQYF. The CDR3 DNA reads TGTGCCAGCAGCTTCGATCTAGCCAAAAACATTCAGTACTTC. Using reference TRBV11-2 and TRBJ2-4 for the parts outside the CDR3, the full variable domain is EAGVAQSPRYKIIEKRQSVAFWCNPISGHATLYWYQQILGQGPKLLIQFQNNGVVDDSQLPKDRFSAERLKGVDSTLKIQPAKLEDSAVYLCASSFDLAKNIQYFGAGTRLSVL.